This TCR beta chain is from a study of blood T cell repertoires in COVID-19. Study context: There were acute and convalescent COVID-19 samples, and they came from the United States, Italy and Spain. Sources were T cells, B-cell-depleted T cells, or PBMCs; the material itself was cDNA or gDNA.

There are 15 residues in the CDR3. TCRdb's table, derived via immunoSEQ multiplex PCR, lists solely in-frame clones and lacks some. The sample consists of some 90,000 clones, approximately 92% of them appearing once. The sample taken for sequencing was peripheral blood. This TCR was sampled from a woman of 80 years or more with active COVID-19. The V and J genes are TRBV12-1 and TRBJ2-7; the D segment call TRBD2 is taken from the table without a DNA check. TRBV12-1 is tagged as a pseudogene. CDR3 in DNA: TGTGCCAGCAGCTGGGAGGGGCAAGGGCTCTACGAGCAGTACTTC. Translated: CASSWEGQGLYEQYF.